The rows below give T cell receptor beta chains drawn from one sample of a study of shared clonotypes between healthy human individuals. Clones were read by immunoSEQ multiplex PCR, and TCRdb kept only the in-frame ones, dropping some. This sample has 1,500,000 or so clones; over 95% occur once, and the top ten carry over 1%. The sequencing sample was made of naive CD4+ T cells sorted from blood. These receptors were taken from a young man in good health. Each CDR3 is given without its conserved first and last residue. The size field is filled for only some rows; it gives once, few, many or a size class.

TRBJ2-5 TRBV7-9 - ASSSLAGGETQY
TRBJ1-4 TRBV7-9 - ASSLPRLMGEKLF
TRBJ2-2 TRBV12-2 once ASRPPTGRTGELF
TRBJ2-5 TRBV28 - ASSATLAQETQY
TRBJ2-2 TRBV7-3 - ASSPAARAGPGELF
TRBJ2-7 TRBV6-1 - ASSVAGGRNEQY
TRBJ1-2 TRBV4-1 once ASSQLGQSYGYT
TRBJ1-2 TRBV28 - ASSLGVDPGYT
TRBJ1-4 TRBV5-1 - ASSQESGNEKLF
TRBJ1-2 TRBV19 - ASHFLRDRDPGYT
TRBJ2-1 TRBV13 once ASSSTVNNEQF
TRBJ2-1 TRBV5-5 - ASSLDSWLGPNEQF
TRBJ1-1 TRBV18 - ASSSGTGVGAEAF
TRBJ2-3 TRBV10-3 - AISHIPDHTQY
TRBJ1-4 TRBV6-1 - ASARQGGEKLF
TRBJ2-3 TRBV5-1 - ASSWGTNTDTQY
TRBJ2-7 TRBV7-8 - ASSPRTGAYEQY
TRBJ2-2 TRBV25-1 - ASSEGLGGGTGELF
TRBJ2-5 TRBV9 - ASSVAGGTETQY
TRBJ2-5 TRBV27 - ASSQRRLETQY
TRBJ2-3 TRBV5-6 - ASSLTRDRFTDTQY
TRBJ2-7 TRBV18 - ASSLRDRINEQY
TRBJ2-7 TRBV18 - ASSPPRGRSYEQY
TRBJ2-3 TRBV7-9 - ASNPHRGNTDTQY
TRBJ2-6 TRBV6-5 - ASSYRHFGGANVLT
TRBJ2-5 TRBV7-9 - ASSPLPLAGGRQETQY
TRBJ2-7 TRBV18 - ASSRSPSYEQY
TRBJ1-2 TRBV4-3 - ASSQTPGRANYGYT
TRBJ2-7 TRBV25-1 - ASSVGYEQY
TRBJ1-5 TRBV15 once ATSRDYGGYSNQPQH
TRBJ1-1 TRBV28 - ATTRWGVPGAPGNTEAF
TRBJ2-1 TRBV7-3 - ASSASVSSYNEQF
TRBJ2-5 TRBV18 - ASSLRTSGSGGETQY
TRBJ2-1 TRBV2 - ASSEGPGLEYNEQF
TRBJ2-7 TRBV29-1 - SGGSGEQY
TRBJ2-7 TRBV2 - ASTGLSYEQY
TRBJ2-3 TRBV28 - ASSFGGTPQDTQY
TRBJ2-3 TRBV4-3 - ASSQGPWDGSTDTQY
TRBJ1-1 TRBV5-1 - ASSRDREGTEAF
TRBJ2-7 TRBV10-2 once ASSAIGPGGYEQY
TRBJ2-7 TRBV5-1 - ASSLVGYEQY
TRBJ1-3 TRBV6-6 - ASTQGDGNTIY
TRBJ2-7 TRBV6-5 - ASSTPGGSAYEQY
TRBJ2-7 TRBV7-2 - ASSLVAGGTYEQY
TRBJ2-5 TRBV4-1 - ASSQDPNRQGPLGETQY
TRBJ1-2 TRBV23-1 once ASSQSPGTGPNYGYT
TRBJ1-1 TRBV10-3 - AIGGQGNTEAF
TRBJ1-3 TRBV6-6 - ASSYSVGTSGNTIY
TRBJ2-2 TRBV5-1 - ASSSRARLPGGANTGELF
TRBJ2-7 TRBV19 - ASSAGGYEQY